This TCR beta chain was found in a study of blood T cell repertoires in COVID-19. Overall study context: Italy, Spain and the United States were the sources of the convalescent and acute COVID-19 samples. Sources were T cells, B-cell-depleted T cells, or PBMCs; the material itself was cDNA or gDNA.

This clone turned up a few times. Authors' analysis steps: By means of reference gene primer amplification, nucleated cell counts were estimated. The data were produced by immunoSEQ multiplex PCR, yet TCRdb's version contains in-frame clones alone and is incomplete. V and J calls and clone size follow that table, whereas D and trimming were derived from the DNA. The table has roughly 230,000 clones, 85% seen once. Sequencing was performed on peripheral blood. This clonotype was obtained from a woman aged 55 to 70 with active or convalescent COVID-19.

Here the CDR3 DNA reads TGTGCCACCAGCCCGACTCGGCTAGCGGGAGAGAATAGGGACGAGCAGTACTTC. Its protein is CATSPTRLAGENRDEQYF. The gene calls are TRBV15 and TRBJ2-7; the match to TRBD2 covers 10 bases. This CDR3 spans 18 amino acids. The trim removed 5 bases at V and 5 bases at J, leaving 18 bases unmatched. Germline V gene data show CDR1 as LNHNV and CDR2 as YYDKDF (reference sequence).